This TCR beta chain was found in a study of early T cells in non-severe SARS-CoV-2 infection. Study-wide background: It was bulk RNA from unsorted whole blood that was sequenced, and the chains were unpaired. Study-level points and caveats: Reliance on VDJdb matching favored anti-spike CD8 responses; private and CD4 specificities were missed.

In this sample, this clonotype turned up a few times. Its antigen is not known. Researchers attached unique molecular identifiers to individual cDNA molecules. Each CDR3 protein is one row after TCRdb ran MiXCR on the 5' RACE reads. The data hold 87,000 or so distinct CDR3 sequences, with roughly 12% observed a single time. Sequenced: whole blood. This TCR was sampled from an adult who was a healthcare worker with PCR-confirmed SARS-CoV-2 infection or an uninfected control (not recorded which).

CDR3 sequence: CASSLAGAGNQPQHF. The CDR3 DNA reads as TGCGCCAGCAGCTTGGCGGGGGCAGGCAATCAGCCCCAGCATTTT. The gene calls are TRBV5-1 and TRBJ1-5; tentatively, D is TRBD1 (6 bases). CDR1 is SGHRS and CDR2 is YFSETQ in the germline V gene. V was cut by 0 bases and J by 2 bases, with 9 bases left in between. The CDR3 consists of 15 residues.